The present TCR beta chain was sequenced within a study of blood T cells in healthy people across ages. Sample-barcoded 5' priming and a J-beta primer mix drove a second PCR of roughly 6 to 12 cycles. A single record per CDR3 protein comes from TCRdb applying MiXCR to the 5' RACE reads. The sample holds around 670,000 distinct CDR3 sequences, under 30% seen once. This clonotype was seen at least ten times. CDR1 is MNHNY, CDR2 SVGAGI, per germline (reference sequence). This CDR3 is 16 amino acids long. Trimming at V came to 6 bases and at J to 5 bases, leaving 10 bases not matched to a gene. The receptor was derived from an elderly woman in good health. The specimen sequenced was blood. The genes are TRBV6-6 and TRBJ2-5; 12 nucleotides agree with TRBD2. In DNA, the CDR3 is TGTGCCAGCAGCGACCCTAGCGGGGGGGCGGGGGAGACCCAGTACTTC. Residues: CASSDPSGGAGETQYF.